This is a list of T cell receptor beta chains from one sample in a study of early T cells in non-severe SARS-CoV-2 infection. TCRdb reprocessed the 5' RACE reads with MiXCR, giving one entry per CDR3 protein. Of roughly 30,000 distinct CDR3 sequences in the sample, about 5.7% were seen once. The sample taken for sequencing was whole blood. The source of these receptors is an adult who was a healthcare worker with PCR-confirmed SARS-CoV-2 infection or an uninfected control (not recorded which). Both conserved end residues are part of each CDR3. A D gene is named only where the DNA matches it firmly. Where a row states a size, it is once, few, many or the class of an expanded clone; other rows omit it.

clone_size | j_call | d_call | v_call | cdr3_length | cdr3_aa | cdr3_nt
few | TRBJ2-2 | - | TRBV20-1 | 13 | CSAVTPSTGELFF | TGCAGTGCCGTGACTCCGTCCACCGGGGAGCTGTTTTTT
- | TRBJ1-2 | TRBD1 | TRBV5-4 | 15 | CASSPRTGTNYGYTF | TGTGCCAGCAGCCCCAGGACAGGGACTAACTATGGCTACACCTTC
- | TRBJ2-3 | - | TRBV20-1 | 12 | CSAPLSTDTQYF | TGCAGTGCTCCCCTATCCACAGATACGCAGTATTTT
few | TRBJ2-1 | TRBD2 | TRBV5-6 | 15 | CASSLSPGLGNEQFF | TGTGCCAGCAGCCTCTCTCCGGGACTAGGGAATGAGCAGTTCTTC
many | TRBJ1-1 | TRBD1 | TRBV7-8 | 13 | CASSFHRGAEAFF | TGTGCCAGCAGCTTTCACAGGGGTGCTGAAGCTTTCTTT
many | TRBJ1-4 | - | TRBV20-1 | 17 | CSARNPFPTRPDEKLFF | TGCAGTGCTAGGAACCCGTTCCCTACCAGGCCGGATGAAAAACTGTTTTTT
many | TRBJ2-1 | TRBD2 | TRBV30 | 21 | CAWSRGVKTSGRSAGYNEQFF | TGTGCCTGGAGCCGGGGAGTTAAGACTAGCGGGAGGTCAGCCGGCTACAATGAGCAGTTCTTC
many | TRBJ2-7 | - | TRBV7-9 | 19 | CASSSPGAGTGASRSEQYF | TGTGCCAGCAGCTCCCCCGGGGCGGGGACTGGGGCGTCACGATCAGAGCAGTACTTC
- | TRBJ2-5 | - | TRBV10-2 | 12 | CASSKVKETQYF | TGCGCCAGCAGCAAGGTTAAGGAGACCCAGTACTTC
- | TRBJ2-5 | - | TRBV25-1 | 14 | CASSERGQGETQYF | TGTGCCAGCAGTGAACGGGGGCAGGGGGAGACCCAGTACTTC
- | TRBJ2-6 | - | TRBV5-1 | 15 | CASSPHGTGANVLTF | TGCGCCAGCAGCCCCCACGGGACTGGGGCCAACGTCCTGACTTTC
many | TRBJ1-6 | - | TRBV11-2 | 15 | CASSFSAGNNSPLHF | TGTGCCAGCAGCTTCTCCGCGGGTAATAATTCACCCCTCCACTTT
few | TRBJ2-7 | - | TRBV14 | 13 | CASSQAGSYEQYF | TGTGCCAGCAGCCAAGCAGGCAGCTACGAGCAGTACTTC
many | TRBJ2-1 | TRBD2 | TRBV20-1 | 13 | CSAKRLADNEQFF | TGCAGTGCTAAAAGGCTAGCGGACAATGAGCAGTTCTTC
- | TRBJ1-1 | TRBD1 | TRBV20-1 | 17 | CSARARDRGLWNTEAFF | TGCAGTGCTAGGGCCCGGGACAGGGGGCTTTGGAACACTGAAGCTTTCTTT
many | TRBJ1-2 | - | TRBV7-9 | 16 | CASSARNRDGYYGYTF | TGTGCCAGCAGCGCGCGGAACCGGGACGGCTACTATGGCTACACCTTC
many | TRBJ2-5 | - | TRBV2 | 13 | CASTAGTEETQYF | TGTGCCAGCACCGCCGGGACTGAAGAGACCCAGTACTTC
few | TRBJ2-5 | - | TRBV28 | 17 | CASSLPGQEGRRQTQYF | TGTGCCAGCAGTTTACCCGGGCAAGAGGGACGAAGACAGACCCAGTACTTC
many | TRBJ1-1 | - | TRBV19 | 14 | CASSLNLRGTEAFF | TGTGCCAGTAGTTTGAACCTCCGGGGAACTGAAGCTTTCTTT
- | TRBJ2-7 | - | TRBV12-3/TRBV12-4 | 13 | CASSISASYEQYF | TGTGCCAGCAGTATAAGCGCTTCGTACGAGCAGTACTTC
many | TRBJ2-7 | - | TRBV11-2 | 15 | CASSKEPGLSYEQYF | TGTGCCAGCAGCAAAGAGCCGGGACTTTCCTACGAGCAGTACTTC
- | TRBJ2-7 | TRBD1 | TRBV18 | 14 | CASSPQGNSYEQYF | TGTGCCAGCTCGCCACAGGGGAACTCCTACGAGCAGTACTTC
many | TRBJ1-1 | - | TRBV18 | 13 | CASSPGMNTEAFF | TGTGCCAGCTCACCGGGCATGAACACTGAAGCTTTCTTT
- | TRBJ2-3 | - | TRBV7-8 | 15 | CASRPDVIRFDTQYF | TGTGCCAGCAGGCCTGACGTAATCAGGTTCGATACGCAGTATTTT
few | TRBJ2-1 | - | TRBV3-1 | 16 | CASSQDWRRGVREQFF | TGTGCCAGCAGCCAAGATTGGCGGAGAGGGGTACGGGAGCAGTTCTTC